A selection of T cell receptor beta chains follows, all from one sample in a study of synovial regulatory T cells in juvenile arthritis. Assay used: immunoSEQ multiplex PCR; TCRdb lists only in-frame clones, some missing. Its clone listing holds about 10,000 clones. Source material: Treg cells from blood. These receptors came from a donor aged 2-30 years with juvenile idiopathic arthritis. Both conserved end residues are part of each CDR3. Part of the rows lack a size; the others show once, few, many or a class for expanded clones.

v_call,j_call,clone_size,cdr3_aa
TRBV4-3,TRBJ2-3,NA,CASSLVVGVSTDTQYF
TRBV6-6,TRBJ1-5,NA,CASSRGTGISNQPQHF
TRBV6-1,TRBJ2-7,NA,CASTPPGYEQYF
TRBV19,TRBJ2-2,NA,CASSSRGNTGELFF
TRBV7-9,TRBJ2-7,NA,CASSLFRTSGGPYYEQYF
TRBV27,TRBJ2-7,medium-sized,CASSTVHSYEQYF
TRBV27,TRBJ1-1,NA,CASSPVVTTEAFF
TRBV21-1,TRBJ1-3,NA,CASSKHNASGNTIYF
TRBV9,TRBJ1-3,NA,CASSEPFGNTIYF
TRBV18,TRBJ1-3,NA,CASSGTGNTIYF
TRBV10-3,TRBJ1-2,NA,CAISPTGDYGYTF
TRBV6-6,TRBJ2-7,NA,CASSSRLPLLLYF
TRBV5-1,TRBJ2-7,NA,CASSPLGGSSYEQYF
TRBV5-4,TRBJ1-1,NA,CASSLVDREAFF
TRBV28,TRBJ2-7,NA,CASSWTGPYEQYF
TRBV5-1,TRBJ2-1,NA,CASSRDNEQFF
TRBV4-1,TRBJ2-7,NA,CASSQGRLDKQQYF
TRBV5-6,TRBJ1-1,NA,CASSPWDRENTEAFF
TRBV21-1,TRBJ2-7,NA,CASKGAYYEQYF
TRBV19,TRBJ1-1,NA,CASSMRARTEAFF
TRBV10-3,TRBJ1-1,NA,CAIRRGRDTEAFF
TRBV6-5,TRBJ1-2,NA,CASSPFFAGGYGYTF
TRBV6-1,TRBJ1-2,NA,CASSEWTGPYNYGYTF
TRBV6-5,TRBJ1-1,NA,CASWGHEAFF
TRBV18,TRBJ1-5,NA,CASSPGQGSQPQHF
TRBV6-5,TRBJ1-4,NA,CASSYGEKLFF
TRBV4-3,TRBJ1-2,NA,CASSQDRTGLTSYGYTF
TRBV4-1,TRBJ1-1,NA,CASSQDGSTRKAFF
TRBV15,TRBJ2-7,NA,CATSRETGVYEQYF
TRBV5-1,TRBJ1-2,NA,CASSLGGASYGYTF
TRBV4-1,TRBJ1-5,NA,CASSQVTSSNQPQHF
TRBV29-1,TRBJ1-5,NA,CSVEDGRQPQHF
TRBV18,TRBJ1-5,NA,CASSPTRGILQPQHF
TRBV19,TRBJ2-1,NA,CASSINGQNEQFF
TRBV6-1,TRBJ1-5,NA,CASRGTFYSNQPQHF
TRBV29-1,TRBJ1-1,NA,CSVARVLNTEAFF
TRBV10-3,TRBJ1-3,NA,CAISHLPPGQGIAGNTIYF
TRBV4-3,TRBJ1-1,NA,CASREEGGLSEAFF